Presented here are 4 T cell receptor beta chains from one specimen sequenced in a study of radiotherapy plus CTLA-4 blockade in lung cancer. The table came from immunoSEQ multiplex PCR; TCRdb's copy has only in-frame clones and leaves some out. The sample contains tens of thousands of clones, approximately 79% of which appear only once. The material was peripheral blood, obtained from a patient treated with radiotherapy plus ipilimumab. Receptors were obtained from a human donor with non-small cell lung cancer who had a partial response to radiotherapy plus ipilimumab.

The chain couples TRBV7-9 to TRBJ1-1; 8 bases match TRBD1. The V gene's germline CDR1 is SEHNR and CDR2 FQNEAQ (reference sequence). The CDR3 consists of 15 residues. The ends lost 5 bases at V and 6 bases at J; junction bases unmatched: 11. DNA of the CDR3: TGTGCCAGCAGCCGAGTACAGGGGGAAGGGTCTGAAGCTTTCTTT. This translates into CASSRVQGEGSEAFF.

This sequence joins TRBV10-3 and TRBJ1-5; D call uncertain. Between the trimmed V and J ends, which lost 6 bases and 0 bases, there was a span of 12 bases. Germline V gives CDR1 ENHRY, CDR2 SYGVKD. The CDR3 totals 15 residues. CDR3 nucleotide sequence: TGTGCCATCAGGGCAGGCCAAGATAGCAATCAGCCCCAGCATTTT. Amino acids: CAIRAGQDSNQPQHF.

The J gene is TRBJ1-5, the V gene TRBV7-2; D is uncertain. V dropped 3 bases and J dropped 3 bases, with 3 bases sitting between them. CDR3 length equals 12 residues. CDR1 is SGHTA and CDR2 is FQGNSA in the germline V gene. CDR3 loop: CASSFLNQPQHF. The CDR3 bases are TGTGCCAGCAGCTTTCTCAATCAGCCCCAGCATTTT.

CDR3 sequence: CASSLRTGSDTQYF. In nucleotides, the CDR3 is TGTGCCAGCAGCTTACGTACGGGTTCAGATACGCAGTATTTT. The V gene is TRBV5-4, the J gene TRBJ2-3, with unresolved D. The germline gives CDR1 SGHNT, CDR2 YYREEE (reference sequence). The V end lost 2 bases, the J end lost 4 bases, and 11 bases lay between the germline ends. CDR3 size: 14 residues.